These 19 T cell receptor beta chains were all obtained from the same sample, sequenced in a study of blood T cell repertoires in COVID-19. The protocol was immunoSEQ multiplex PCR, while the TCRdb copy is restricted to in-frame clones and leaves out a portion. Among 250,000 or so clones listed, 87% were seen once. Sequenced input: peripheral blood. The source is a man younger than 35 with active or convalescent COVID-19.

V usage is TRBV2 and J usage is TRBJ1-2, with a weak D call TRBD1 (6 bases). The V and J ends lost 3 bases and 5 bases respectively, with 19 bases between them. Germline V CDR1 and CDR2: SNHLY, FYNNEI. This CDR3 region has 16 residues. CDR3 residues: CASSDLGGPTGYGYTF. CDR3 bases: TGTGCCAGCAGTGACCTCGGGGGGCCGACTGGGTATGGCTACACCTTC.

This chain's CDR3 is CASSRELDTEAFF. For the CDR3, the DNA is TGTGCCAGCAGTCGGGAACTGGACACTGAAGCTTTCTTT. This chain joins TRBV12-3 or TRBV12-4 and TRBJ1-1, with D hard to call. The CDR3 sequence is 13 residues long. The V end was cut by 5 bases, the J end by 3 bases, with 10 bases between.

V is TRBV30 and J is TRBJ1-4; D call uncertain. Germline CDR1 GTSNPN, CDR2 SVGIG (reference sequence). The CDR3 length is 12 residues. The V end was cut by 4 bases, the J end by 6 bases, with 9 bases between. The CDR3 DNA follows: TGTGCCTGGAACGAGGCTCATGAAAAACTGTTTTTT. It yields the protein CAWNEAHEKLFF.

Here the CDR3 reads CASSEQGPTVWGTEAFF. The CDR3 nucleotides are TGTGCCAGCAGTGAACAGGGTCCTACGGTCTGGGGCACTGAAGCTTTCTTT. V and J are TRBV2 and TRBJ1-1; TRBD1 is a possible D gene (5 bases). The ends were cut back, 2 bases at V and 4 bases at J, with 20 bases in the middle. Looked up from germline, CDR1 is SNHLY and CDR2 is FYNNEI. CDR3 size: 17 residues. The full variable domain, with the rest looked up from reference TRBV2 and TRBJ1-1, is EPEVTQTPSHQVTQMGQEVILRCVPISNHLYFYWYRQILGQKVEFLVSFYNNEISEKSEIFDDQFSVERPDGSNFTLKIRSTKLEDSAMYFCASSEQGPTVWGTEAFFGQGTRLTVV.

This chain links TRBV4-3 with TRBJ2-7; possible D gene TRBD1, 5 bases. Germline lookup yields CDR1 LGHNA and CDR2 YSLEER. The length of the CDR3 is 15 residues. V lost 1 base and J lost 0, with 10 bases in between. CDR3 DNA sequence: TGCGCCAGCAGCCAAGCCGACGACAGCTCCTACGAGCAGTACTTC. It is translated as CASSQADDSSYEQYF.

This chain links TRBV6-4 with TRBJ2-5; 11 bases are a match to TRBD2. V was clipped by 4 bases and J by 2 bases; unmatched bases: 12. CDR3 length: 18 amino acids. CDR1 is MRHNA and CDR2 is SNTAGT in the germline V gene. DNA of the CDR3: TGTGCCAGCAGTGGAGGGCTAGCGGGGGGTAACTTACAAGAGACCCAGTACTTC. Its protein is CASSGGLAGGNLQETQYF.

The rearrangement links TRBV11-2 to TRBJ2-7, with 9 bases fitting TRBD2. V shed 6 bases, J shed 9 bases, and the junction held 12 bases outside the gene matches. Germline loops: CDR1 SGHAT, CDR2 FQNNGV. CDR3 length: 14 amino acids. CDR3 bases: TGTGCCAGCAGACAAGGAACTAGCGGGTACTGGCAGTACTTC. Protein: CASRQGTSGYWQYF.

The chain uses TRBV7-2 and TRBJ1-3; D uncertain. Germline CDR1 reads SGHTA; CDR2 reads FQGNSA. The CDR3 is 15 residues long. The V and J ends lost 3 bases and 1 base respectively, with 10 bases between them. The CDR3 sequence is CASSLEAASGNTIYF. As DNA, the CDR3 is TGTGCCAGCAGCTTGGAGGCGGCGTCTGGAAACACCATATATTTT. Supplemented by reference TRBV7-2 and TRBJ1-3, the full variable domain reads GAGVSQSPSNKVTEKGKDVELRCDPISGHTALYWYRQSLGQGLEFLIYFQGNSAPDKSGLPSDRFSAERTGGSVSTLTIQRTQQEDSAVYLCASSLEAASGNTIYFGEGSWLTVV.

The chain has TRBV7-9 and TRBJ2-1; 11 nucleotides align to TRBD2. Trimming cost V 2 bases and J 9 bases; bases outside gene matches: 9. The CDR3 loop spans 16 amino acids. Germline CDR1 SEHNR, CDR2 FQNEAQ (reference sequence). CDR3 nucleotide sequence: TGTGCCAGCAGCTTAATAGCGGGAGGGTTGACGGGTGAGCAGTTCTTC. Its translation: CASSLIAGGLTGEQFF.

V usage is TRBV19 and J usage is TRBJ1-5; D is perhaps TRBD1 (5 bases). The V end lost 2 bases, the J end lost 4 bases, and 6 bases lay between the germline ends. The germline V gene encodes CDR1 LNHDA and CDR2 SQIVND (reference sequence). This CDR3 is 13 amino acids long. CDR3 sequence: CASSIKGNQPQHF. In DNA form, the CDR3 reads TGTGCCAGTAGTATAAAGGGGAATCAGCCCCAGCATTTT.

Of note for this clone: This CDR3 is also generated by other DNA sequences in the sample. The V call is TRBV20-1, the J call TRBJ1-2; D unclear. V was cut by 4 bases and J by 4 bases, with 4 bases left in between. Germline-derived CDR1 and CDR2 are DFQATT and SNEGSKA (reference sequence). CDR3 length: 10 residues. CDR3 protein: CSATGYGYTF. The DNA of the CDR3 is TGCAGTGCTACAGGCTATGGCTACACCTTC.

This clone came up a few times. The J gene is TRBJ2-7, the V gene TRBV5-1; 10 nucleotides align to TRBD2. The germline V gene encodes CDR1 SGHRS and CDR2 YFSETQ. V was pared by 3 bases and J by 6 bases, with 9 bases of the junction left unmatched. The CDR3 covers 15 residues. In DNA form, the CDR3 reads TGCGCCAGCAGCTACCTTAGCGGGGGGATTGGCGAGCAGTACTTC. Translated, it gives CASSYLSGGIGEQYF.

The V and J genes are TRBV2 and TRBJ2-1, with a possible D match to TRBD2 (5 bases). This CDR3 region has 15 residues. Trimming cost V 3 bases and J 1 base, with 10 bases left between them. Per the germline V gene, CDR1 is SNHLY and CDR2 is FYNNEI. This chain's CDR3 is CASSDGVRSYNEQFF. CDR3 coding DNA: TGTGCCAGCAGTGACGGGGTACGATCCTACAATGAGCAGTTCTTC.

In this sample, this clone turned up many times. The chain links TRBV5-4 to TRBJ1-2, with D unclear. This CDR3 contains 14 residues. The germline V and J ends were trimmed by 1 base and 4 bases, with 11 bases remaining between them. Per the germline V gene, CDR1 is SGHNT and CDR2 is YYREEE (reference sequence). CDR3 DNA sequence: TGTGCCAGCAGCTTGCCCACAGCCCCCTATGGCTACACCTTC. Translation gives CASSLPTAPYGYTF.

V and J are TRBV6-5 and TRBJ1-1; maybe TRBD1 (6 bases). Germline V CDR1 and CDR2: MNHEY, SVGAGI. The ends were cut back, 0 bases at V and 4 bases at J, with 12 bases in the middle. The length of the CDR3 is 15 residues. Written as DNA, the CDR3 is TGTGCCAGCAGTTACTCGGACAGTTGGAGCACTGAAGCTTTCTTT. Protein product: CASSYSDSWSTEAFF.

This clone was seen a few times. The chain has TRBV6-2 or TRBV6-3 and TRBJ1-6; weak D call: TRBD1 (5 bases). V lost 6 bases to trimming and J lost 10 bases, with 16 bases between them. There are 14 residues in the CDR3. CDR1 is MNHEY, CDR2 SVGEGT, per germline. For the CDR3, the DNA is TGTGCCAGCAGCGTGGACACCCCGGAATCACCCCTCCACTTT. Translated: CASSVDTPESPLHF.

This clone was observed a single time. The V call is TRBV4-3, the J call TRBJ1-4; D possibly corresponds to TRBD1 (5 bases). Per germline, CDR1 LGHNA and CDR2 YSLEER. The CDR3 is made up of 14 amino acids. Trimming removed 2 bases at V and 6 bases at J, with 10 bases between. CDR3 sequence (DNA): TGCGCCAGCAGCCAACAGGGATTGCATGAAAAACTGTTTTTT. Its translation: CASSQQGLHEKLFF.

V gene TRBV2 combines with J gene TRBJ1-5; no firm D call. With 7 bases removed from V and 4 bases from J, the gap between germline ends came to 8 bases. The CDR3 runs 12 residues. Germline lookup yields CDR1 SNHLY and CDR2 FYNNEI. CDR3 nucleotide sequence: TGTGCCAGCAATCTCGAGAATCAGCCCCAGCATTTT. Translating it yields CASNLENQPQHF.

The chain carries TRBV18 and TRBJ2-3; 8 nucleotides line up with TRBD2. V lost 1 base to trimming and J lost 4 bases; unmatched junction nucleotides: 7. CDR3 length: 16 amino acids. The germline V gene encodes CDR1 KGHSH and CDR2 LQKENI. CDR3: CASSPLSGGQADTQYF. For the CDR3, the DNA is TGTGCCAGCTCACCACTAAGCGGGGGCCAGGCAGATACGCAGTATTTT.